This paragraph reports one T cell receptor (beta chain). The data derive from a study of blood T cell repertoires in COVID-19. Looking at the study overall: There were acute and convalescent COVID-19 samples, and they came from the United States, Italy and Spain. Nucleic acid was either cDNA or gDNA, and it came from T cells, B-cell-depleted T cells, or PBMCs.

Methods used by the authors: From reference gene primer amplification, estimates of nucleated cell counts were derived. Generated by immunoSEQ multiplex PCR, the TCRdb table keeps only in-frame clones and is missing some. For V, J and clone size, that table is used; D and trimming come from the DNA. The sample lists about 170,000 clones, around 82% seen once, with roughly 10% in the top ten. The CDR3 is made up of 18 amino acids. V lost 1 base to trimming and J lost 0 bases; unmatched junction nucleotides: 5. CDR1 LGHDT and CDR2 YNNKEL come from the germline V gene (reference sequence). Specimen: peripheral blood. The sequence was obtained from a man in his 70s with active or convalescent COVID-19. The genes are TRBV3-1 (or the pseudogene TRBV3-2) and TRBJ1-4; 10 bases are shared with TRBD1. CDR3 sequence reads: CASSQGDRGFPTNEKLFF. In DNA, the CDR3 is TGTGCCAGCAGCCAAGGGGACAGGGGTTTTCCAACTAATGAAAAACTGTTTTTT.